Listed below are T cell receptor beta chains from one sample, sequenced in a study of Tregs in tolerant kidney transplant recipients. The assay was immunoSEQ multiplex PCR, and TCRdb's table has in-frame clones only and misses some. The sample shows about 64,000 clones, 98% of them seen only once. The specimen comprised Tregs from blood, sampled before the transplant. The receptors derive from a human donor who received a combined kidney and bone marrow transplant. CDR3s include the opening cysteine and the closing phenylalanine or tryptophan. The D gene is left open where the match is weak. Where a row states a size, it is once, few, many or the class of an expanded clone; other rows omit it.

TRBV18,TRBD2,NA,TRBJ2-3,CASSPYPLAGDTQYF,TGTGCCAGCTCACCATATCCGCTAGCGGGAGATACGCAGTATTTT
TRBV5-5,TRBD1,NA,TRBJ2-1,CASSLTDRTYKQFF,TGTGCCAGCAGCTTAACGGACAGGACGTATAAGCAGTTCTTC
TRBV27,NA,NA,TRBJ2-2,CASSLDSTNTGELFF,TGTGCCAGCAGTTTAGACAGCACGAACACCGGGGAGCTGTTTTTT
TRBV18,TRBD1,NA,TRBJ1-3,CASSPSTGTGGGNTIYF,TGTGCCAGCTCACCTTCTACCGGGACAGGAGGCGGAAACACCATATATTTT
TRBV7-2,TRBD2,NA,TRBJ2-1,CASSLGTSPYNEQFF,TGTGCCAGCAGCTTAGGGACTAGCCCCTACAATGAGCAGTTCTTC
TRBV29-1,TRBD1,NA,TRBJ2-7,CSVNAPDRGTYEQYF,TGCAGCGTAAATGCCCCCGACAGGGGGACCTACGAGCAGTACTTC
TRBV15,NA,NA,TRBJ2-5,CATSVHPGLGQETQYF,TGTGCCACCAGCGTCCACCCTGGGCTTGGGCAAGAGACCCAGTACTTC
TRBV19,TRBD2,NA,TRBJ2-1,CASKLGGAYNEQFF,TGTGCCAGTAAACTTGGGGGGGCCTACAATGAGCAGTTCTTC
TRBV7-2,TRBD1,NA,TRBJ1-5,CASSPNYRGRASPQHF,TGTGCCAGCAGCCCCAATTACAGGGGGCGGGCGTCGCCCCAGCATTTT
TRBV20-1,NA,NA,TRBJ2-7,CSARGRYEQYF,TGCAGTGCTAGAGGGAGGTACGAGCAGTACTTC
TRBV11-3,TRBD2,NA,TRBJ2-3,CASSLGLAGDTQYF,TGTGCCAGCAGCTTAGGACTAGCGGGAGATACGCAGTATTTT
TRBV19,NA,few,TRBJ1-3,CASSLTGTGNTIYF,TGTGCCAGTTCCTTAACAGGGACGGGAAACACCATATATTTT
TRBV5-1,TRBD1,NA,TRBJ1-1,CASSYYGTGGSAFF,TGCGCCAGCAGCTACTACGGGACAGGGGGATCGGCTTTCTTT
TRBV7-2,TRBD2,few,TRBJ2-1,CASSLIAGVNEQFF,TGTGCCAGCAGCTTAATAGCGGGAGTAAATGAGCAGTTCTTC
TRBV7-9,TRBD1,NA,TRBJ2-6,CASSSTDRGLSGANVLTF,TGTGCCAGCAGTTCAACGGACAGGGGGCTGTCTGGGGCCAACGTCCTGACTTTC
TRBV11-2,TRBD2,NA,TRBJ2-5,CASSRGGSETQYF,TGTGCCAGCAGCCGGGGGGGCTCGGAGACCCAGTACTTC
TRBV2,NA,NA,TRBJ1-2,CASSVSDYGYTF,TGTGCCAGCAGTGTGTCAGACTATGGCTACACCTTC
TRBV5-1,NA,once,TRBJ2-5,CASSQRVQETQYF,TGCGCCAGCAGCCAGCGCGTTCAAGAGACCCAGTACTTC
TRBV9,TRBD2,NA,TRBJ2-1,CASSVASSGIGEQFF,TGTGCCAGCAGCGTAGCCTCTAGCGGGATAGGTGAGCAGTTCTTC
TRBV7-8,NA,NA,TRBJ2-3,CASSPKYFPSGTDTQYF,TGTGCCAGCAGCCCTAAATACTTCCCCTCCGGCACAGATACGCAGTATTTT
TRBV4-2,TRBD1,NA,TRBJ1-3,CASSLRDRVTPYSGNTIYF,TGTGCCAGCAGCCTACGGGACAGGGTGACCCCATACTCTGGAAACACCATATATTTT
TRBV9,NA,NA,TRBJ2-2,CASNSGINTGELFF,TGTGCCAGCAATTCCGGGATCAACACCGGGGAGCTGTTTTTT
TRBV5-1,TRBD1,NA,TRBJ1-6,CASKVGQVGSPLHF,TGCGCCAGCAAGGTTGGACAGGTTGGTTCACCCCTCCACTTT
TRBV7-2,TRBD2,NA,TRBJ2-3,CASSLSGRGGDTQYF,TGTGCCAGCAGCTTATCCGGGCGGGGGGGAGATACGCAGTATTTT
TRBV5-1,NA,NA,TRBJ2-1,CASSAAPAGEQFF,TGCGCCAGCAGCGCGGCCCCAGCGGGTGAGCAGTTCTTC
TRBV28,NA,NA,TRBJ1-2,CASSPPRGGNYGYTF,TGTGCCAGCAGTCCCCCACGGGGGGGAAACTATGGCTACACCTTC
TRBV5-1,TRBD2,NA,TRBJ2-3,CASTGGGRRTDTQYF,TGCGCCAGCACCGGGGGCGGGAGGCGGACAGATACGCAGTATTTT
TRBV11-3,TRBD2,once,TRBJ2-3,CASSPSGRSTDTQYF,TGTGCCAGCAGCCCTAGCGGGAGAAGCACAGATACGCAGTATTTT
TRBV4-1,TRBD1,once,TRBJ1-2,CASSQDRGRYGYTF,TGCGCCAGCAGCCAAGATAGGGGGCGCTATGGCTACACCTTC
TRBV20-1,NA,NA,TRBJ2-7,CSGGYSYEQYF,TGCAGCGGGGGTTACTCCTACGAGCAGTACTTC
TRBV5-1,TRBD1,NA,TRBJ1-2,CASSFDRGYGYTF,TGCGCCAGCAGCTTCGACAGGGGCTATGGCTACACCTTC
TRBV9,NA,NA,TRBJ1-6,CASSYLAVNSPLHF,TGTGCCAGCAGCTACTTGGCGGTTAATTCACCCCTCCACTTT
TRBV7-2,NA,NA,TRBJ1-2,CASSLDENYGYTF,TGTGCCAGCAGCTTAGACGAGAACTATGGCTACACCTTC
TRBV5-4,TRBD1,once,TRBJ2-3,CASSPTGGTTDTQYF,TGTGCCAGCAGCCCAACAGGGGGGACCACAGATACGCAGTATTTT
TRBV15,NA,NA,TRBJ1-6,CATSRATAGPYNSPLHF,TGTGCCACCAGCAGAGCAACGGCAGGGCCCTATAATTCACCCCTCCACTTT
TRBV9,TRBD2,NA,TRBJ2-7,CASSPTSGLGEQYF,TGTGCCAGCAGCCCAACTAGCGGGCTGGGCGAGCAGTACTTC
TRBV7-2,TRBD2,NA,TRBJ2-3,CASSSLAIWTDTQYF,TGTGCCAGCAGCTCACTAGCGATTTGGACAGATACGCAGTATTTT
TRBV9,TRBD2,NA,TRBJ2-1,CASSVELAGGNEQFF,TGTGCCAGCAGCGTAGAACTAGCGGGAGGCAATGAGCAGTTCTTC
TRBV2,NA,NA,TRBJ2-1,CASSQIGSSYNEQFF,TGTGCCAGCAGCCAGATTGGGAGCTCCTACAATGAGCAGTTCTTC
TRBV29-1,TRBD1,NA,TRBJ2-5,CSAKGGQGALEYRETQYF,TGCAGCGCCAAAGGGGGACAGGGGGCGCTTGAGTATCGAGAGACCCAGTACTTC
TRBV18,TRBD1,NA,TRBJ1-6,CASSPLPSGQGANSPLHF,TGTGCCAGCTCACCACTCCCGTCAGGACAGGGGGCCAATTCACCCCTCCACTTT
TRBV29-1,TRBD1,NA,TRBJ2-3,CSGRQGAVDTQYF,TGCAGCGGGAGACAGGGGGCTGTGGATACGCAGTATTTT
TRBV30,NA,NA,TRBJ1-4,CAWSPPGLHNEKLFF,TGTGCCTGGAGTCCCCCGGGACTGCATAATGAAAAACTGTTTTTT
TRBV18,TRBD2,NA,TRBJ2-5,CASSPGLEETQYF,TGTGCCAGCTCTCCGGGACTAGAAGAGACCCAGTACTTC